The 27 T cell receptor beta chains below all came from one sample that was sequenced in a study of cytomegalovirus exposure and HLA in healthy donors. Both 60 Vbeta primers and 13 Jbeta primers went into the PCR. The assay was immunoSEQ multiplex PCR, and TCRdb's table has in-frame clones only and misses some. In the table there are 100,000 to 150,000 clones, roughly 80% of which are singletons. Specimen: PBMCs. The source is a woman aged 50 to 60 in good health and CMV-seronegative.

The chain has TRBV7-2 and TRBJ2-1; 10 bases fit TRBD2. CDR1 and CDR2 (germline): SGHTA, FQGNSA. The V segment lost 1 base and the J segment 7 bases; nucleotides outside the gene matches: 7. CDR3 length: 16 amino acids. The CDR3 reads CASSLGGAGGRNEQFF. CDR3 coding DNA: TGTGCCAGCAGCTTAGGGGGAGCGGGAGGGAGGAATGAGCAGTTCTTC.

CDR3 sequence: CASSYHRGGQETQYF. CDR3 sequence (DNA): TGTGCCAGCAGTTATCATAGGGGGGGCCAAGAGACCCAGTACTTC. V gene TRBV27 combines with J gene TRBJ2-5, with D tentatively TRBD2 (7 bases). The CDR3 has 15 amino acids. Germline CDR1 reads MNHEY; CDR2 reads SMNVEV (reference sequence). Trimming took off 4 bases at V and 1 base at J, with 13 bases between the two ends.

V usage is TRBV27 and J usage is TRBJ1-1; the match to TRBD1 covers 9 bases. This CDR3 has 13 amino acids. Germline CDR1 MNHEY, CDR2 SMNVEV (reference sequence). V shed 8 bases, J shed 7 bases, and the junction held 8 bases outside the gene matches. CDR3 bases: TGTGCCAGCTGCGACAGGGGGTCTGATGAAGCTTTCTTT. Amino acids: CASCDRGSDEAFF.

The V gene is TRBV7-2, the J gene TRBJ2-7; TRBD1 aligns across 11 bases. The junction had 12 bases not matched to a gene; V was cut back by 2 bases and J by 0 bases. Germline values: CDR1 SGHTA, CDR2 FQGNSA. The CDR3 consists of 19 residues. In DNA form, the CDR3 reads TGTGCCAGCAGCTTAAATCCGGGACAGGGGGTCCGAAGCTCCTACGAGCAGTACTTC. This translates into CASSLNPGQGVRSSYEQYF.

The V gene is TRBV15, the J gene TRBJ2-3; no firm D call. V was cut by 1 base and J by 0 bases, with 20 bases left in between. The germline V gene encodes CDR1 LNHNV and CDR2 YYDKDF (reference sequence). CDR3 size: 19 residues. The CDR3 nucleotides read TGTGCCACCAGCAGAGCTAAACAAAACAGAGTTTCTAGCACAGATACGCAGTATTTT. This sequence encodes CATSRAKQNRVSSTDTQYF.

This clone was detected only once. The gene calls are TRBV18 and TRBJ1-5, with 10 nucleotides matching TRBD1. This CDR3 has 16 amino acids. From germline, CDR1 is KGHSH and CDR2 LQKENI. V trimming: 5 bases; J trimming: 6 bases; junction bases outside the gene matches: 10. CDR3 residues: CASSIRTGGDGQPQHF. The DNA of the CDR3 is TGTGCCAGCTCAATACGGACAGGGGGAGATGGTCAGCCCCAGCATTTT.

Here the CDR3 DNA reads TGTGCCAGCAGCTTGACAGGGTTTAACGAGCAGTACTTC. Its translation: CASSLTGFNEQYF. This chain links TRBV6-5 with TRBJ2-7; 7 bases match TRBD1. CDR1 and CDR2 from the germline V gene are MNHEY and SVGAGI. The trim removed 6 bases at V and 5 bases at J, leaving 7 bases unmatched. This CDR3 region has 13 residues.

The rearrangement uses TRBV28 and TRBJ2-1; TRBD2 aligns across 7 bases. Germline V gene lookup returns CDR1 MDHEN and CDR2 SYDVKM. The CDR3 is 16 amino acids. V trimming: 7 bases; J trimming: 12 bases; junction bases outside the gene matches: 21. CDR3 sequence: CASMGGFGGIGPSQFF. CDR3 nucleotide sequence: TGTGCCAGCATGGGGGGGTTCGGAGGGATCGGACCTTCGCAGTTCTTC.

The gene calls are TRBV5-1 and TRBJ2-3, with no clear D. This CDR3 has 16 amino acids. The V and J ends lost 0 bases and 0 bases respectively, with 11 bases between them. Germline lookup yields CDR1 SGHRS and CDR2 YFSETQ. This CDR3 is CASSLAGGSSTDTQYF. CDR3 in DNA: TGCGCCAGCAGCTTGGCCGGCGGCTCTAGCACAGATACGCAGTATTTT.

This chain uses TRBV4-1 with TRBJ2-3, with 9 bases lining up with TRBD2. The V gene end was trimmed by 8 bases and the J gene end by 4 bases; junction bases not matched to a gene: 7. The germline CDR1 and CDR2 sequences are MGHRA and YSYEKL. This CDR3 contains 14 residues. The CDR3 region has the DNA TGCGCCAGCGGGCGGGGGGGCGCCCCAGATACGCAGTATTTT. It encodes CASGRGGAPDTQYF.

The rearrangement links TRBV10-1 to TRBJ2-1; TRBD2 is a possible D gene (6 bases). Germline V gives CDR1 WNHNN, CDR2 SYGVQD (reference sequence). The CDR3 runs 16 residues. Trimming took 2 bases from V and 5 from J, leaving 16 bases between them. This CDR3 is CASSEGSGDQNNEQFF. For the CDR3, the DNA is TGCGCCAGCAGTGAGGGTTCGGGGGATCAGAACAATGAGCAGTTCTTC.

This clone was recorded once. The chain combines TRBV28 with TRBJ1-2; D possibly corresponds to TRBD1 (6 bases). The CDR3 contains 16 residues. V was clipped by 5 bases and J by 5 bases, with 21 bases between them. CDR1 is MDHEN, CDR2 SYDVKM, per germline. The CDR3: CASSPSTEPGEYGYTF. CDR3 DNA sequence: TGTGCCAGCAGTCCGTCGACAGAGCCAGGGGAGTATGGCTACACCTTC.

This clone was seen a few times. The chain couples TRBV11-3 to TRBJ2-2, with TRBD1 matching 7 bases. Germline values: CDR1 SGHNT, CDR2 YENEEA. With V trimmed by 2 bases and J by 1 base, 1 base remained unmatched. The CDR3 loop spans 15 amino acids. As DNA, the CDR3 is TGTGCCAGCAGCTTACGACAGGGGAACACCGGGGAGCTGTTTTTT. It is translated as CASSLRQGNTGELFF.

The genes are TRBV4-3 and TRBJ2-3; 9 bases are a match to TRBD1. In germline, CDR1 is LGHNA, CDR2 YSLEER. There are 18 residues in the CDR3. V trimming: 0 bases; J trimming: 2 bases; junction bases outside the gene matches: 9. The CDR3 spells CASSQDSVGTGITDTQYF. CDR3 DNA sequence: TGCGCCAGCAGCCAAGATTCTGTCGGGACAGGGATCACAGATACGCAGTATTTT.

The gene calls are TRBV7-3 and TRBJ1-1; D gene uncertain. V was clipped by 0 bases and J by 0 bases, with 8 bases between them. This CDR3 is built from 15 residues. CDR1 SGHTA and CDR2 FQGTGA come from the germline V gene. DNA for the CDR3: TGTGCCAGCAGCTTAACGGTGAGAATGAACACTGAAGCTTTCTTT. It specifies CASSLTVRMNTEAFF.

The V gene is TRBV7-3, the J gene TRBJ1-1; D possibly corresponds to TRBD1 (5 bases). V was pared by 1 base and J by 4 bases, with 16 bases between. The CDR3 loop spans 16 amino acids. Germline V gene data show CDR1 as SGHTA and CDR2 as FQGTGA. CDR3 DNA: TGTGCCAGCAGCTTAAATTCGCGGGGGTCGGGCACTGAAGCTTTCTTT. Translation: CASSLNSRGSGTEAFF.

This sequence joins TRBV7-8 and TRBJ2-1; 8 bases are a match to TRBD2. The germline CDR1 and CDR2 sequences are SGHVS and FQNEAQ. The CDR3 extends over 15 amino acids. V lost 5 bases, J lost 6 bases, and 9 bases stayed unmatched. The CDR3 coding sequence is TGTGCCAGCAGCCCACTAGCGGCCGAACTCAATGAGCAGTTCTTC. It translates to CASSPLAAELNEQFF.

This chain connects TRBV30 to TRBJ1-6; D gene uncertain. V lost 4 bases and J 7 bases, leaving 14 bases between the germline ends. The CDR3 totals 14 residues. Germline V CDR1 and CDR2: GTSNPN, SVGIG (reference sequence). The CDR3 coding sequence is TGTGCCTGGAATCCCGGACGGGAGAATTCACCCCTCCACTTT. Encoded protein: CAWNPGRENSPLHF. The whole variable domain, remainder taken from reference TRBV30 and TRBJ1-6, is SQTIHQWPATLVQPVGSPLSLECTVEGTSNPNLYWYRQAAGRGLQLLFYSVGIGQISSEVPQNLSASRPQDRQFILSSKKLLLSDSGFYLCAWNPGRENSPLHFGNGTRLTVT.

The chain links TRBV9 to TRBJ2-1; a possible D gene is TRBD2 (6 bases). The CDR3 is 12 residues long. V dropped 0 bases and J dropped 9 bases, with 7 bases sitting between them. Germline assignment: CDR1 SGDLS and CDR2 YYNGEE. Written as DNA, the CDR3 is TGTGCCAGCAGCGTAGAGGGAGGTGAGCAGTTCTTC. This encodes CASSVEGGEQFF.

The chain employs TRBV7-3 and TRBJ2-2, with D possibly being TRBD1 (5 bases). V lost 5 bases and J 3 bases, leaving 10 bases between the germline ends. CDR3 length equals 14 residues. Germline lookup yields CDR1 SGHTA and CDR2 FQGTGA. The CDR3 protein is CASSVQGYTGELFF. The CDR3 DNA is TGTGCCAGCAGCGTTCAGGGTTACACCGGGGAGCTGTTTTTT. Full variable domain (outside the CDR3, taken from reference TRBV7-3 and TRBJ2-2): GAGVSQTPSNKVTEKGKYVELRCDPISGHTALYWYRQSLGQGPEFLIYFQGTGAADDSGLPNDRFFAVRPEGSVSTLKIQRTERGDSAVYLCASSVQGYTGELFFGEGSRLTVL.

The chain has TRBV7-3 and TRBJ1-1, with a tentative D call TRBD1 (6 bases). Germline CDR1 SGHTA, CDR2 FQGTGA. Trimming removed 5 bases from V and 5 bases from J, with 12 bases in between. The CDR3 is 13 residues long. This chain's CDR3 is CASSRLQGTEAFF. The CDR3 DNA follows: TGTGCCAGCAGCCGTCTACAGGGTACTGAAGCTTTCTTT.

CDR3 bases: TGCGCCAGCAGCTTGCAGGGGGAAGTTTATGATGAGCAGTTCTTC. Protein sequence: CASSLQGEVYDEQFF. V usage is TRBV5-1 and J usage is TRBJ2-1; 7 bases map to TRBD1. Germline V gives CDR1 SGHRS, CDR2 YFSETQ. V lost 1 base and J lost 8; bases outside the gene matches: 9. CDR3 size: 15 residues.

This chain uses TRBV27 with TRBJ2-7; 7 nucleotides agree with TRBD1. The V segment lost 10 bases and the J segment 0 bases; nucleotides outside the gene matches: 9. This CDR3 has 14 residues. Germline V lookup: CDR1 MNHEY, CDR2 SMNVEV (reference sequence). The CDR3 nucleotides read TGTGCCACTCGGGGACAGCCCAACTCCTACGAGCAGTACTTC. Protein: CATRGQPNSYEQYF.

V and J are TRBV6-6 and TRBJ2-2, with a tentative D call TRBD1 (6 bases). V was shortened by 4 bases and J by 6 bases, with 9 bases between the two germline ends. CDR3 length: 13 amino acids. CDR1 and CDR2 from the germline V gene are MNHNY and SVGAGI (reference sequence). The CDR3: CASSWTAAGELFF. CDR3 DNA: TGTGCCAGCAGTTGGACAGCTGCCGGGGAGCTGTTTTTT.

This clone was recorded once. The chain couples TRBV4-3 to TRBJ1-2; TRBD1 might be the D (5 bases). Germline lookup yields CDR1 LGHNA and CDR2 YSLEER. V lost 0 bases and J lost 8, with 16 bases in between. The CDR3 length is 15 residues. The CDR3 DNA reads TGCGCCAGCAGCCAAGACGGGTCAGGGTCCAGCGGCTACACCTTC. This encodes CASSQDGSGSSGYTF.

This clone has just a few counts. The J gene is TRBJ2-6, the V gene TRBV11-1; a possible D gene is TRBD1 (5 bases). Per germline, CDR1 SGHAT and CDR2 FQDESV (reference sequence). V gave up 4 bases and J gave up 1 base, with 20 bases separating them. The CDR3 is 19 amino acids. The DNA for the CDR3 is TGTGCCAGCAGCTCAGATTTAGGCAGGGCCCAATCTGGGGCCAACGTCCTGACTTTC. Translation: CASSSDLGRAQSGANVLTF. Full variable domain (rest looked up from reference TRBV11-1 and TRBJ2-6): EAEVAQSPRYKITEKSQAVAFWCDPISGHATLYWYRQILGQGPELLVQFQDESVVDDSQLPKDRFSAERLKGVDSTLKIQPAELGDSAMYLCASSSDLGRAQSGANVLTFGAGSRLTVL.

The CDR3 region is CASSMFSFARPYEQYF. CDR3 in DNA: TGTGCCAGTAGTATGTTTAGCTTCGCACGGCCCTACGAGCAGTACTTC. V gene TRBV19 combines with J gene TRBJ2-7; D not resolved. Trimming stripped 3 bases from V and 2 bases from J, with 17 bases between. This CDR3 has 16 amino acids. Germline V gene lookup returns CDR1 LNHDA and CDR2 SQIVND (reference sequence). Supplemented by reference TRBV19 and TRBJ2-7, the full variable domain reads DGGITQSPKYLFRKEGQNVTLSCEQNLNHDAMYWYRQDPGQGLRLIYYSQIVNDFQKGDIAEGYSVSREKKESFPLTVTSAQKNPTAFYLCASSMFSFARPYEQYFGPGTRLTVT.